This T cell receptor beta chain emerged from a study of radiation and T cells in renal cell carcinoma. Study overall: Nephrectomy followed 15 Gy stereotactic body radiation by 4 weeks.

General study points: Without pretreatment biopsies, baseline tumor clonotype presence was undetermined. Top tumor clonotypes rose in blood 2 weeks post-radiation, then contracted.

Germline CDR1 is SQVTM and CDR2 is ANQGSEA. CDR3 length: 17 amino acids. V dropped 3 bases and J dropped 7 bases, with 27 bases sitting between them. The time point is: baseline pretreatment blood. The treatment is: 15 Gy SBRT to primary tumor, nephrectomy 4 weeks later. The tumor was a clear cell renal cell carcinoma. This clone came up once. Its antigen is as yet unknown. Data came from immunoSEQ multiplex PCR; TCRdb stores just in-frame clones and leaves some out. The table has 85,000 to 100,000 clones, around nine tenths seen once. The specimen was blood, collected from a patient whose treatment included radiotherapy and nephrectomy. The sequence was collected from a man over 45 with renal cell carcinoma. J is TRBJ1-2 and V is TRBV29-1; D is unclear. CDR3 amino acids: CSVEAGSAAVLCGGYTF. DNA for the CDR3: TGCAGCGTTGAGGCGGGGTCCGCCGCGGTTCTATGTGGTGGCTACACCTTC.